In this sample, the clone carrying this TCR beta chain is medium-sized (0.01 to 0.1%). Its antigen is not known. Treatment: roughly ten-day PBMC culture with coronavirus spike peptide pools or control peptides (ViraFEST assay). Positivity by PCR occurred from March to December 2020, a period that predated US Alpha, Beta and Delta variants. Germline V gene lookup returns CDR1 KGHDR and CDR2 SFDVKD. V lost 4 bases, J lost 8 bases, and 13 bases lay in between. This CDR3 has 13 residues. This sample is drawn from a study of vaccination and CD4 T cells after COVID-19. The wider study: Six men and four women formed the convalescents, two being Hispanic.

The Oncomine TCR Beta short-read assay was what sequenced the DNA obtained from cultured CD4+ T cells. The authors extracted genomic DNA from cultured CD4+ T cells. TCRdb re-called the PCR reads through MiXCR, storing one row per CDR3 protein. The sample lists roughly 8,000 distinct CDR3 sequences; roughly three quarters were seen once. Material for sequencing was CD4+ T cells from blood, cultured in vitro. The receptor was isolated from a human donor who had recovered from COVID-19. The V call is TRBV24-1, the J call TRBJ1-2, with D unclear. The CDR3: CATSDTGPRGYTF. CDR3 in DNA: TGTGCCACCAGTGACACCGGGCCACGGGGCTACACCTTC.